This T cell receptor beta chain was sequenced in a study of T-cell memory formation after mild COVID-19. As for the study in general: Clusters of TCRs were largely donor specific. The study, taken as a whole, reports: A balance of CD4 and CD8 characterized clones contracting day 15 to 85, whereas later expanders leaned CD4+. The SARS-CoV-2 specificity of second-wave clones reaching peak at day 37 remained unverified.

The germline V gene has CDR1 KGHDR and CDR2 SFDVKD. V was clipped by 6 bases and J by 9 bases; unmatched bases: 6. This CDR3 has 15 amino acids. The authors produced TCR alpha and TCR beta cDNA libraries with sample barcodes and UMIs by 5'RACE using constant-segment primers. Each CDR3 protein is one row after TCRdb ran MiXCR on the 5' RACE reads. The sample includes 470,000 or so distinct CDR3 sequences, nearly 25% of them seen just once. On this clonotype: Its antigen is unknown.

Source material: PBMCs or a T cell subset sorted from them (not recorded which). The chain combines TRBV24-1 with TRBJ2-1; 14 nucleotides line up with TRBD2. The sequence derives from an adult woman who had mild COVID-19 (a few samples of this study predate the infection). Cell type and time point are not known. In DNA, the CDR3 is TGTGCCACCAGTAGACTAGCGGGAGGGCAGGGTGAGCAGTTCTTC. The encoded protein is CATSRLAGGQGEQFF.